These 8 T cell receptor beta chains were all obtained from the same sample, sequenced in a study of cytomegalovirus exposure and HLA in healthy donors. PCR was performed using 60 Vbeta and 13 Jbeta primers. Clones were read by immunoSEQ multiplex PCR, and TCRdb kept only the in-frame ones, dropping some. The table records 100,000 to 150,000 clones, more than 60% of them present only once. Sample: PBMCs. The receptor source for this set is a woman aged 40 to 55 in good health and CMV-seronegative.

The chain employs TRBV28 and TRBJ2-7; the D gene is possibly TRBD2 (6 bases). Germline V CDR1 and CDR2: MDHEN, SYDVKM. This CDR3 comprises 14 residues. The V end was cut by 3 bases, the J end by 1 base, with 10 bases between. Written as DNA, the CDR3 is TGTGCCAGCAGTTTTGCGACTAGATCCTACGAGCAGTACTTC. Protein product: CASSFATRSYEQYF.

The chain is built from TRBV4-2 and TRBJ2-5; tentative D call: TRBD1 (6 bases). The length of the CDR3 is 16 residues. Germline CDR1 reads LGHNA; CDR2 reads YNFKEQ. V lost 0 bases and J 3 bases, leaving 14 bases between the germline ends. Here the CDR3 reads CASSQERRGVKETQYF. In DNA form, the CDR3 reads TGTGCCAGCAGCCAAGAGCGCAGGGGCGTAAAAGAGACCCAGTACTTC.

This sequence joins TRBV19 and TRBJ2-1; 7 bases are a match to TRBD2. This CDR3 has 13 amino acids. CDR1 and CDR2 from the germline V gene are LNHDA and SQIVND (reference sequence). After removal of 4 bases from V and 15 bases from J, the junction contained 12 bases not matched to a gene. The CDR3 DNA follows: TGTGCCAGTAGTAATAGACTAGCTGCCGTCTGGTTCTTC. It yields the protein CASSNRLAAVWFF.

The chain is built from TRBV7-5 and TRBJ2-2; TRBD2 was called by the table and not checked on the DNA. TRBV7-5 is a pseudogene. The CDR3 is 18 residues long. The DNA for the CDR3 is TGTGCCAGAAGCTTATCTAAGCGGGAGGGCCGTAACACCGGGGAGCTGTTTTTT. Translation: CARSLSKREGRNTGELFF.

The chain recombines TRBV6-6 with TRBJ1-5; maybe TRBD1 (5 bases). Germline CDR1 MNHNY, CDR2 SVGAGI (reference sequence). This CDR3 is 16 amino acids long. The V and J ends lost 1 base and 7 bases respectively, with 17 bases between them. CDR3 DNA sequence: TGTGCCAGCAGTTACTTAATATCAGGGATGGGGCAGCCCCAGCATTTT. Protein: CASSYLISGMGQPQHF.

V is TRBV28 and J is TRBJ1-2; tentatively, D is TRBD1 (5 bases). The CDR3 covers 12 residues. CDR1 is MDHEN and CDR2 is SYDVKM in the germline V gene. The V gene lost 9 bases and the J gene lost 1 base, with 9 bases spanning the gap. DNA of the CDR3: TGTGCCAGTGATCAGGGTAACTATGGCTACACCTTC. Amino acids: CASDQGNYGYTF.

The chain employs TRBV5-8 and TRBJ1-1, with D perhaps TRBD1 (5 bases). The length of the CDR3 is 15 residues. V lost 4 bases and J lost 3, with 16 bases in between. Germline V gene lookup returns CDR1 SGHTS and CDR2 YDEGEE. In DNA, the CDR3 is TGTGCCAGCAGCCGGGGGTTAAGCCGGGACACTGAAGCTTTCTTT. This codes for CASSRGLSRDTEAFF.

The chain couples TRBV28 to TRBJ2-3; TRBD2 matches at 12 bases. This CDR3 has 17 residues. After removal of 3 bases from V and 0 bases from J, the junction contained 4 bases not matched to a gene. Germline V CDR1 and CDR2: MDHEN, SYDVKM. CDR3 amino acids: CASSFQGLAGSTDTQYF. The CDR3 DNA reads TGTGCCAGCAGTTTCCAAGGACTAGCGGGGAGCACAGATACGCAGTATTTT. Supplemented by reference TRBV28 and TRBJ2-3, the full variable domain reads DVKVTQSSRYLVKRTGEKVFLECVQDMDHENMFWYRQDPGLGLRLIYFSYDVKMKEKGDIPEGYSVSREKKERFSLILESASTNQTSMYLCASSFQGLAGSTDTQYFGPGTRLTVL.